These T cell receptor beta chains were read from a single sample in a study of blood T cell repertoires in COVID-19. Assay: immunoSEQ multiplex PCR; the TCRdb copy retains only in-frame clones and omits some. The table records 270,000 or so clones, under 90% of them present only once. The specimen sequenced was peripheral blood. Receptors were obtained from a woman aged 45-65 years who had recovered from COVID-19. Each CDR3 is given with its conserved first and last residue. The D gene is left open where the match is weak. Only part of the rows carry a size: once, few, many, or a class if the clone is expanded.

v_gene	abundance	d_gene	j_gene	CDR3nt	CDR3aa
TRBV20-1	NA	NA	TRBJ2-1	TGCAGTGTAAGGGGGGGCGAAGGGCAGTTCTTC	CSVRGGEGQFF
TRBV6-2/TRBV6-3	NA	NA	TRBJ1-1	TGTGCCAGCAACCCGACAGCCATGAACACTGAAGCTTTCTTT	CASNPTAMNTEAFF
TRBV11-1	NA	NA	TRBJ1-1	TGTGCCAGCAGCTTTCAAGGGGTATTGGCTGAAGCTTTCTTT	CASSFQGVLAEAFF
TRBV7-2	once	TRBD1	TRBJ2-5	TGTGCCAGCAGCCCGACCGGACAGGGGGCCTTAGAGACCCAGTACTTC	CASSPTGQGALETQYF
TRBV2	NA	NA	TRBJ1-2	TGTGCCAGCAGTAGGACAGAATATGGCTACACCTTC	CASSRTEYGYTF
TRBV18	few	TRBD2	TRBJ2-1	TGTGCCAGCTCACCAGTAATAGCGGGCAACAATGAGCAGTTCTTC	CASSPVIAGNNEQFF
TRBV15	NA	NA	TRBJ1-1	TGTGCCACCAGCAGAGATAGAGCGTTTGGGGGGACTGAAGCTTTCTTT	CATSRDRAFGGTEAFF
TRBV12-3/TRBV12-4	NA	NA	TRBJ1-2	TGTGCCAGCAGTCTCTCCGGGAACTATGGCTACACCTTC	CASSLSGNYGYTF
TRBV7-3	few	NA	TRBJ2-1	TGTGCCAGCAGCTTACAGTCTGGTGAGCAGTTCTTC	CASSLQSGEQFF
TRBV6-4	once	NA	TRBJ2-5	TGTGCCAGCAGTGAAGGGTTGGCCGGGGACCAAGAGACCCAGTACTTC	CASSEGLAGDQETQYF
TRBV4-1	few	TRBD1	TRBJ1-1	TGCGCCAGCAGTTTCGACAGGGGCCCTGAACCAGCTTTCTTT	CASSFDRGPEPAFF
TRBV28	NA	TRBD1	TRBJ2-5	TGTGCCGGCCGGGACAGGTATTCGGAGACCCAGTACTTC	CAGRDRYSETQYF
TRBV7-2	once	TRBD1	TRBJ2-2	TGTGCCAGCAGCTTCGACAGGGGGCGGACCGGGGAGCTGTTTTTT	CASSFDRGRTGELFF
TRBV30	NA	TRBD1	TRBJ2-2	TGTGCCTGGAGTCCCTCCCGGACAGGCCTTACGAACACCGGGGAGCTGTTTTTT	CAWSPSRTGLTNTGELFF
TRBV15	NA	TRBD2	TRBJ2-5	TGTGCCACCAGCACTCCTAGCGGGGGGGCAAAGACCCAGTACTTC	CATSTPSGGAKTQYF
TRBV27	NA	TRBD1	TRBJ1-5	TGTGCCAGCAGTCCGTGGACAGGGGGGCAGAATCAGCCCCAGCATTTT	CASSPWTGGQNQPQHF
TRBV4-3	NA	TRBD2	TRBJ2-3	TGCGCCAGCAGTCAACGACTAGCGGGGGGCCCAGATACGCAGTATTTT	CASSQRLAGGPDTQYF
TRBV12-3/TRBV12-4	NA	NA	TRBJ1-5	TGTGCCAGCAGCAACTCGCCTCAGCCCCAGCATTTT	CASSNSPQPQHF
TRBV4-1	once	TRBD1	TRBJ1-1	TGCGCCAGCAGCTTAAGACCGGGACAGGGTTTTATGAACACTGAAGCTTTCTTT	CASSLRPGQGFMNTEAFF
TRBV10-3	NA	NA	TRBJ2-2	TGTGCCATCAGTGAGTCTCTATCCCACACCGGGGAGCTGTTTTTT	CAISESLSHTGELFF
TRBV28	NA	TRBD1	TRBJ2-2	TGTGCCAGCAGTCTAATGGGACAGGGGAGTAGAACCGGGGAGCTGTTTTTT	CASSLMGQGSRTGELFF
TRBV7-2	NA	NA	TRBJ2-3	TGTGCCAGCAGCTTGAGCGGTGTGGGCACAGATACGCAGTATTTT	CASSLSGVGTDTQYF
TRBV28	few	TRBD2	TRBJ2-7	TGTGCCAGCAGTACCAGGGCTAGCGGGGGCTACGAGCAGTACTTC	CASSTRASGGYEQYF
TRBV9	NA	TRBD2	TRBJ2-7	TGTGCCAGCAGCGAGCGGGGGGACTCCTACGAGCAGTACTTC	CASSERGDSYEQYF
TRBV7-9	NA	TRBD1	TRBJ2-5	TGTGCCAGCAGCTTTACAGGGGAGCAAGAGACCCAGTACTTC	CASSFTGEQETQYF
TRBV28	NA	NA	TRBJ2-1	TGTGCCAGCAGTACTGCGGGCCTCAGCTCCTACAATGAGCAGTTCTTC	CASSTAGLSSYNEQFF
TRBV4-3	NA	TRBD1	TRBJ1-2	TGCGCCAGCAGCCAAGAAGGGGCAGGGGGGTATGGCTACACCTTC	CASSQEGAGGYGYTF
TRBV13	NA	TRBD2	TRBJ2-7	TGTGCCAGCGGGCGGGAGGGGAACTACGAGCAGTACTTC	CASGREGNYEQYF
TRBV4-1	NA	NA	TRBJ1-4	TGCGCCAGCAGCCGATTAACAGGAGAAAAACTGTTTTTT	CASSRLTGEKLFF
TRBV3-1/TRBV3-2	many	NA	TRBJ2-7	TGTGCCAGCAGCCAGGAAGCAGGAGGTTTGGTCCACGAGCAGTACTTC	CASSQEAGGLVHEQYF
TRBV6-1	NA	NA	TRBJ2-7	TGTGCCAGCAGTGTGGCTAGTAGGGCCCTAGGGGCCTACGAGCAGTACTTC	CASSVASRALGAYEQYF
TRBV4-2	NA	TRBD1	TRBJ1-3	TGTGCCAGCAGCCAGCCCCACGGGACAGGGCGTCCCTATGGAATTAGTACCATATATTTT	CASSQPHGTGRPYGISTIYF
TRBV18	NA	NA	TRBJ1-1	TGTGCCAGCTCACTCCTGCCAGGGAATCAGGGCACTGAAGCTTTCTTT	CASSLLPGNQGTEAFF
TRBV7-6	NA	TRBD1	TRBJ1-2	TGTGCCAGCAGCCCGAGAATAAGTGACAGGGTTTCTGGGTACACCTTC	CASSPRISDRVSGYTF
TRBV9	NA	TRBD2	TRBJ2-1	TGTGCCAGCTCGCCAGGGACTAATTACAATGAGCAGTTCTTC	CASSPGTNYNEQFF
TRBV28	few	TRBD2	TRBJ2-1	TGTGCCAGCACCCGACCTAGCGGGAGGGGGAATGAGCAGTTCTTC	CASTRPSGRGNEQFF
TRBV19	NA	NA	TRBJ1-5	TGTGCCAGTAGTATAGGGGCTGGGGGGGGCCAGCCCCAGCATTTT	CASSIGAGGGQPQHF
TRBV18	NA	TRBD1	TRBJ1-1	TGTGCCAGCTCAACTTCCGGGACAGGGAACACTGAAGCTTTCTTT	CASSTSGTGNTEAFF
TRBV28	once	TRBD1	TRBJ1-1	TGTGCCAGCCCGCCCGGTCCCGGGACAGGGAAGGGGGCAGTAAACACTGAAGCTTTCTTT	CASPPGPGTGKGAVNTEAFF
TRBV3-1/TRBV3-2	few	NA	TRBJ1-2	TGTGCCAGCAGAGCAACCAACTATGGCTACACCTTC	CASRATNYGYTF
TRBV3-1/TRBV3-2	NA	NA	TRBJ2-3	TGTGCCAGCAGCCAAGAAGGGGAGGACACGCAGTATTTT	CASSQEGEDTQYF